These 3 T cell receptor beta chains share one sample of origin, sequenced in a study of chemoradiotherapy in HPV16-positive cancers. The protocol was immunoSEQ multiplex PCR, while the TCRdb copy is restricted to in-frame clones and leaves out a portion. The sample consists of some 810 clones, 76% of them appearing once. The sequences come from tumor tissue, collected from a patient who underwent chemoradiotherapy. These receptor sequences come from a human donor with HPV-associated anogenital cancer.

Only a few counts were recorded for this clone. The rearrangement links TRBV28 to TRBJ1-3, with no clear D. V shed 3 bases and J shed 0 bases, with 3 bases lying between them. The length of the CDR3 is 13 residues. Germline-derived CDR1 and CDR2 are MDHEN and SYDVKM. The DNA for the CDR3 is TGTGCCAGCAGTTTCTACTCTGGAAACACCATATATTTT. Translated, it gives CASSFYSGNTIYF.

The chain uses TRBV6-5 and TRBJ2-3; 9 nucleotides agree with TRBD1. The CDR3 consists of 15 residues. V lost 2 bases and J lost 0; bases outside the gene matches: 0. Germline-derived CDR1 and CDR2 are MNHEY and SVGAGI. CDR3 amino acids: CASSYGTGSTDTQYF. The CDR3, as DNA: TGTGCCAGCAGTTACGGGACAGGGAGCACAGATACGCAGTATTTT.

This clone was counted a few times. The J gene is TRBJ1-1, the V gene TRBV6-6, with a weak D call TRBD1 (5 bases). Per germline, CDR1 MNHNY and CDR2 SVGAGI (reference sequence). The CDR3 sequence is 13 residues long. Trimming left V 4 bases short and J 4 bases short, with 10 bases between. CDR3 bases: TGTGCCAGCAGTTCTCGGGGACGCACTGAAGCTTTCTTT. Residues: CASSSRGRTEAFF.